What follows are 24 T cell receptor beta chains derived from one specimen sequenced in a study of shared clonotypes between healthy human individuals (dated by TCRdb to 2018 to 2020). The method was the immunoSEQ multiplex PCR assay. TCRdb carries this immuneACCESS record with in-frame sequences only. Its versions omit some clonotypes, under half of them owing to an unresolved V gene in the studies checked, with the rest unexplained. The sample table shows about 2,500,000 clones, and 85% to 95% are seen once. The top ten clonotypes cover around 0.15% of the sample. Sequenced material: naive CD4+ T cells sorted from blood. The meaning of the sample's cell subset or site label: CD45RA+ positively selected. These TCRs come from a man between 18 and 35 years old in good health.

A remark on this clone: This sample also contains other DNA sequences that code for the same CDR3. This chain links TRBV2 with TRBJ1-3; no clear D. The CDR3 runs to 12 residues. Germline V gives CDR1 SNHLY, CDR2 FYNNEI. The V end lost 2 bases, the J end lost 7 bases, and 6 bases lay between the germline ends. The CDR3 protein is CASSESGNTIYF. The CDR3 region has the DNA TGTGCCAGCAGTGAAAGTGGGAACACCATATATTTT.

The rearrangement joins TRBV13 to TRBJ1-3; TRBD1 is a possible D gene (6 bases). This CDR3 is built from 14 residues. CDR1 is PRHDT and CDR2 is FYEKMQ in the germline V gene (reference sequence). Trimming took off 7 bases at V and 2 bases at J, with 12 bases between the two ends. CDR3 loop: CASTPRGTGNTIYF. The CDR3 coding sequence is TGTGCCAGCACCCCCAGGGGAACTGGAAACACCATATATTTT.

The J gene is TRBJ1-1, the V gene TRBV28; D may be TRBD1 (5 bases). In germline, CDR1 is MDHEN, CDR2 SYDVKM. With 7 bases removed from V and 4 bases from J, the gap between germline ends came to 19 bases. The CDR3 contains 15 residues. CDR3 sequence (DNA): TGTGCCAGCATGGGGGTTGAAGGCCTCGGCACTGAAGCTTTCTTT. Its translation: CASMGVEGLGTEAFF.

The rearrangement links TRBV10-1 to TRBJ1-1; no reliable D call. The CDR3 is 13 residues long. Deletions cut 1 base from V and 11 bases from J, with 14 bases between. Per germline, CDR1 WNHNN and CDR2 SYGVQD (reference sequence). The CDR3 spells CASSEFGRLGAFF. The CDR3 DNA follows: TGCGCCAGCAGTGAGTTTGGGCGCCTGGGGGCTTTCTTT.

The chain is built from TRBV10-3 and TRBJ2-3; TRBD2 aligns across 8 bases. The CDR3 consists of 14 residues. Germline V gives CDR1 ENHRY, CDR2 SYGVKD. V shed 4 bases and J 0 bases; nucleotides not matched to a gene: 0. CDR3 DNA sequence: TGTGCCATCAGTGGACTAGCGAGCACAGATACGCAGTATTTT. Translation: CAISGLASTDTQYF.

The chain couples TRBV7-8 to TRBJ2-1; 9 bases agree with TRBD2. J lost 4 bases, V lost 5 bases, and 6 bases had no gene match. The CDR3 covers 15 residues. Germline V CDR1 and CDR2: SGHVS, FQNEAQ. This chain's CDR3 is CASSPRTSGYNEQFF. The DNA for the CDR3 is TGTGCCAGCAGCCCTCGAACTAGCGGGTACAATGAGCAGTTCTTC.

The V and J genes are TRBV5-1 and TRBJ1-2; maybe TRBD1 (5 bases). The ends were cut back, 3 bases at V and 0 bases at J, with 15 bases in the middle. Looked up from germline, CDR1 is SGHRS and CDR2 is YFSETQ. This CDR3 has 16 amino acids. CDR3 in amino acids: CASSSQGGGANYGYTF. The CDR3, as DNA: TGCGCCAGCAGCTCTCAGGGCGGAGGGGCTAACTATGGCTACACCTTC. Complete variable domain (other parts from reference TRBV5-1 and TRBJ1-2): KAGVTQTPRYLIKTRGQQVTLSCSPISGHRSVSWYQQTPGQGLQFLFEYFSETQRNKGNFPGRFSGRQFSNSRSEMNVSTLELGDSALYLCASSSQGGGANYGYTFGSGTRLTVV.

This sequence joins TRBV7-6 and TRBJ2-7, with D perhaps assigned TRBD1 or TRBD2 (5 bases each). The germline CDR1 and CDR2 sequences are SGHVS and FNYEAQ. Trimming took off 1 base at V and 2 bases at J, with 15 bases between the two ends. This CDR3 is built from 16 residues. The CDR3 region has the DNA TGTGCCAGCAGCTTAGGTGTAGGGACGGAACCCTACGAGCAGTACTTC. Residues: CASSLGVGTEPYEQYF.

For the CDR3, the DNA is TGTGCCAGCACCAGGGAGGGATTGAACACTGAAGCTTTCTTT. Encoded protein: CASTREGLNTEAFF. The V and J genes are TRBV6-5 and TRBJ1-1; D possibly corresponds to TRBD1 (5 bases). Germline CDR1 MNHEY, CDR2 SVGAGI. The CDR3 contains 14 residues. V was shortened by 7 bases and J by 0 bases, with 12 bases between the two germline ends.

This sequence joins TRBV19 and TRBJ1-6, with 8 nucleotides matching TRBD1. This CDR3 comprises 15 residues. J was trimmed by 9 bases and V by 0 bases; bases with no gene match: 4. The V gene's germline CDR1 is LNHDA and CDR2 SQIVND (reference sequence). The CDR3 DNA is TGTGCCAGTAGTATAGAGAACAGGGGGACTTCACCCCTCCACTTT. Protein: CASSIENRGTSPLHF.

About this clone itself: Other DNA variants within this sample encode the same CDR3. The chain carries TRBV30 and TRBJ1-2, with a weak D call TRBD1 (5 bases). CDR3 size: 11 residues. V was trimmed by 5 bases and J by 4 bases, leaving 8 bases between them. CDR1 and CDR2 (germline): GTSNPN, SVGIG (reference sequence). Here the CDR3 DNA reads TGTGCCTGGGGGACGGGCTATGGCTACACCTTC. Its protein product is CAWGTGYGYTF.

V usage is TRBV6-5 and J usage is TRBJ2-7; D uncertain. Germline V CDR1 and CDR2: MNHEY, SVGAGI. This CDR3 is 10 amino acids long. Trimming left V 4 bases short and J 3 bases short, with 1 base between. The CDR3 nucleotides are TGTGCCAGCAGTTTCTACGAGCAGTACTTC. Translating it yields CASSFYEQYF.

The V call is TRBV11-2, the J call TRBJ2-7; tentative D call: TRBD2 (5 bases). Per germline, CDR1 SGHAT and CDR2 FQNNGV. Trimming left V 3 bases short and J 6 bases short, with 21 bases between. CDR3 size: 16 residues. Here the CDR3 reads CASSFTRAVSSPEQYF. In nucleotides, the CDR3 is TGTGCCAGCAGCTTCACGAGGGCTGTTAGTTCGCCCGAGCAGTACTTC.

This clone was recorded once. This chain connects TRBV4-1 to TRBJ1-1; 8 nucleotides align to TRBD1. With V trimmed by 0 bases and J by 4 bases, 7 bases remained unmatched. The CDR3 is made up of 16 amino acids. Germline-derived CDR1 and CDR2 are MGHRA and YSYEKL. For the CDR3, the DNA is TGCGCCAGCAGCCAAGAAAACACAGGGGGTGGCACTGAAGCTTTCTTT. It encodes CASSQENTGGGTEAFF.

This sequence joins TRBV28 and TRBJ2-1; 10 bases map to TRBD1. This CDR3 is built from 14 residues. Germline V gene lookup returns CDR1 MDHEN and CDR2 SYDVKM. J lost 3 bases, V lost 8 bases, and 4 bases had no gene match. The CDR3 nucleotides read TGTGCCAGCCACGACAGGGGGCTCTACAATGAGCAGTTCTTC. Its protein is CASHDRGLYNEQFF. Looking up the rest from reference TRBV28 and TRBJ2-1 gives the full variable domain: DVKVTQSSRYLVKRTGEKVFLECVQDMDHENMFWYRQDPGLGLRLIYFSYDVKMKEKGDIPEGYSVSREKKERFSLILESASTNQTSMYLCASHDRGLYNEQFFGPGTRLTVL.

The rearrangement joins TRBV25-1 to TRBJ1-2; 8 bases line up with TRBD1. Germline V gives CDR1 MGHDK, CDR2 SYGVNS. The V segment lost 5 bases and the J segment 7 bases; nucleotides outside the gene matches: 6. This CDR3 comprises 13 residues. The CDR3 here is CASSRQGIAGYTF. Written as DNA, the CDR3 is TGTGCCAGCAGTAGACAGGGGATTGCTGGCTACACCTTC.

This chain links TRBV7-9 with TRBJ2-3; the D gene could be TRBD1 or TRBD2 (6 bases each). The CDR3 is made up of 13 amino acids. V was pared by 11 bases and J by 1 base, with 13 bases between. Germline V gene lookup returns CDR1 SEHNR and CDR2 FQNEAQ (reference sequence). The CDR3 region is CAGARGGTDTQYF. CDR3 nucleotide sequence: TGTGCCGGCGCGAGGGGGGGCACAGATACGCAGTATTTT.

CDR3 protein: CASSFGTGVTGELFF. CDR3 DNA: TGCGCCAGCAGCTTTGGGACAGGGGTCACCGGGGAGCTGTTTTTT. The rearrangement uses TRBV5-1 and TRBJ2-2; 10 bases align to TRBD1. The J segment lost 4 bases and the V segment lost 2 bases, leaving 2 bases of the junction unmatched. The CDR3 loop spans 15 amino acids. Germline lookup yields CDR1 SGHRS and CDR2 YFSETQ. Full variable domain (missing parts from reference TRBV5-1 and TRBJ2-2): KAGVTQTPRYLIKTRGQQVTLSCSPISGHRSVSWYQQTPGQGLQFLFEYFSETQRNKGNFPGRFSGRQFSNSRSEMNVSTLELGDSALYLCASSFGTGVTGELFFGEGSRLTVL.

V and J are TRBV25-1 and TRBJ2-1; TRBD2 might be the D (6 bases). This CDR3 has 13 amino acids. Per germline, CDR1 MGHDK and CDR2 SYGVNS. V gave up 7 bases and J gave up 6 bases, with 13 bases separating them. Here the CDR3 DNA reads TGTGCCAGCAACGGCGGGGCCTCCAATGAGCAGTTCTTC. Translating gives CASNGGASNEQFF.

The CDR3 here is CASSLYWASGANVLTF. CDR3 in DNA: TGTGCCAGCAGCTTATATTGGGCCTCAGGGGCCAACGTCCTGACTTTC. The V gene is TRBV7-2, the J gene TRBJ2-6; D gene ambiguous. Trimming left V 2 bases short and J 4 bases short, with 12 bases between. Germline V gene sequence: CDR1 SGHTA, CDR2 FQGNSA. The CDR3 has 16 residues.

The J gene is TRBJ1-6, the V gene TRBV5-1; D is unclear. V was clipped by 7 bases and J by 7 bases, with 15 bases between them. Per the germline V gene, CDR1 is SGHRS and CDR2 is YFSETQ. This CDR3 comprises 14 residues. DNA for the CDR3: TGCGCCAGCCACCTGGGTCACGAAAATTCACCCCTCCACTTT. Translating gives CASHLGHENSPLHF. Using reference TRBV5-1 and TRBJ1-6 for the parts outside the CDR3, the full variable domain is KAGVTQTPRYLIKTRGQQVTLSCSPISGHRSVSWYQQTPGQGLQFLFEYFSETQRNKGNFPGRFSGRQFSNSRSEMNVSTLELGDSALYLCASHLGHENSPLHFGNGTRLTVT.

The J gene is TRBJ2-7, the V gene TRBV11-3, with D possibly matching TRBD2 (6 bases). The V end lost 3 bases, the J end lost 5 bases, and 20 bases lay between the germline ends. Germline V lookup: CDR1 SGHNT, CDR2 YENEEA. The CDR3 is 16 residues long. The CDR3 bases are TGTGCCAGCAGCTTCCCCCCGCCCGGGAGTACCGACGAGCAGTACTTC. This encodes CASSFPPPGSTDEQYF.

The V call is TRBV5-1, the J call TRBJ1-2, with a possible D match to TRBD1 (5 bases). The CDR3 is 12 residues long. CDR1 is SGHRS, CDR2 YFSETQ, per germline. V shed 2 bases and J shed 7 bases, with 9 bases lying between them. This CDR3 reads CASSFDSGGYTF. The CDR3, as DNA: TGCGCCAGCAGCTTTGACAGCGGTGGCTACACCTTC.

This clone was observed a single time. The J gene is TRBJ2-2, the V gene TRBV7-9; D gene uncertain. From germline, CDR1 is SEHNR and CDR2 FQNEAQ (reference sequence). Deletions cut 0 bases from V and 3 bases from J, with 8 bases between. There are 15 residues in the CDR3. The CDR3 DNA follows: TGTGCCAGCAGCTTAGCCCCAGAATACACCGGGGAGCTGTTTTTT. Amino acids: CASSLAPEYTGELFF.